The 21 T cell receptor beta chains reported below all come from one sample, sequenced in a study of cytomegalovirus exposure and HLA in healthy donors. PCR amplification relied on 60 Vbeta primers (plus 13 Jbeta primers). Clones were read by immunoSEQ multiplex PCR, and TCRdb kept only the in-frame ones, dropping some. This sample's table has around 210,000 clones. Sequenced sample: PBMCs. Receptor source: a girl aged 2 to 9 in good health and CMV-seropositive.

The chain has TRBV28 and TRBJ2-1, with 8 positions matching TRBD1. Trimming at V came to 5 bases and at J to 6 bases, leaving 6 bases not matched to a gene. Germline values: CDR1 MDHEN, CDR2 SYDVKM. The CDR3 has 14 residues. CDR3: CASSPLTGGNEQFF. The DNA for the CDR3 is TGTGCCAGCAGTCCACTAACAGGGGGCAATGAGCAGTTCTTC.

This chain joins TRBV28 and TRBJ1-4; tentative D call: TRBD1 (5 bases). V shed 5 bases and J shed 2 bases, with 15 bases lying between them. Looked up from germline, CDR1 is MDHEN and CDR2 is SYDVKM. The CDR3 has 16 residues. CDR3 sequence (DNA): TGTGCCAGCAGTCTACCAGGGCGGGGCACTAATGAAAAACTGTTTTTT. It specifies CASSLPGRGTNEKLFF.

The CDR3 DNA sequence: TGTGCCTGGACATTTTCGGGACTTTCCTACGAGCAGTACTTC. The encoded protein is CAWTFSGLSYEQYF. The genes are TRBV30 and TRBJ2-7; D possibly corresponds to TRBD2 (6 bases). The V gene's germline CDR1 is GTSNPN and CDR2 SVGIG (reference sequence). This CDR3 region has 14 residues. Deletions cut 4 bases from V and 1 base from J, with 14 bases between.

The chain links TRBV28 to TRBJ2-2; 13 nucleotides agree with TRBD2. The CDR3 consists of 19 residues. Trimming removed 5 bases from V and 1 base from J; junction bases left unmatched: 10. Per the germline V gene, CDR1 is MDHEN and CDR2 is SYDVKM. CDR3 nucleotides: TGTGCCAGCAGTGACCTACTAGCGGGAGGGCCTAGGAACACCGGGGAGCTGTTTTTT. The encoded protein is CASSDLLAGGPRNTGELFF. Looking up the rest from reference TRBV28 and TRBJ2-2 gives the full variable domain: DVKVTQSSRYLVKRTGEKVFLECVQDMDHENMFWYRQDPGLGLRLIYFSYDVKMKEKGDIPEGYSVSREKKERFSLILESASTNQTSMYLCASSDLLAGGPRNTGELFFGEGSRLTVL.

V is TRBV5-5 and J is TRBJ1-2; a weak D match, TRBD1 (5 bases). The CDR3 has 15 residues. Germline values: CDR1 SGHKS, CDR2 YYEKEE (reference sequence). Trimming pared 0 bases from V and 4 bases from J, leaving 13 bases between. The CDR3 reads CASSLVQGITYGYTF. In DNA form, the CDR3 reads TGTGCCAGCAGCTTGGTTCAGGGCATCACCTATGGCTACACCTTC.

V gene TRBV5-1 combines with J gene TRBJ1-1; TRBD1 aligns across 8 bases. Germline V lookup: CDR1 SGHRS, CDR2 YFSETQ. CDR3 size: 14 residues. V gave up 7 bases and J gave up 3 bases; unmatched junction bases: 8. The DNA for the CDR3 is TGCGCCAGCCGAGCGGGACAGGTGTACACTGAAGCTTTCTTT. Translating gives CASRAGQVYTEAFF. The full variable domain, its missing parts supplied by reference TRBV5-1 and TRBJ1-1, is KAGVTQTPRYLIKTRGQQVTLSCSPISGHRSVSWYQQTPGQGLQFLFEYFSETQRNKGNFPGRFSGRQFSNSRSEMNVSTLELGDSALYLCASRAGQVYTEAFFGQGTRLTVV.

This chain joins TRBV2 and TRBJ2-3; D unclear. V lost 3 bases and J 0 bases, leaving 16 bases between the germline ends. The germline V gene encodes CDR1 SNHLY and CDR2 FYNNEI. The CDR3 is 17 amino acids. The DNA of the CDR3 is TGTGCCAGCAGTGACAAGCCCCAGGTCACTAGCACAGATACGCAGTATTTT. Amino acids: CASSDKPQVTSTDTQYF. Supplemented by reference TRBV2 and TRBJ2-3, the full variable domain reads EPEVTQTPSHQVTQMGQEVILRCVPISNHLYFYWYRQILGQKVEFLVSFYNNEISEKSEIFDDQFSVERPDGSNFTLKIRSTKLEDSAMYFCASSDKPQVTSTDTQYFGPGTRLTVL.

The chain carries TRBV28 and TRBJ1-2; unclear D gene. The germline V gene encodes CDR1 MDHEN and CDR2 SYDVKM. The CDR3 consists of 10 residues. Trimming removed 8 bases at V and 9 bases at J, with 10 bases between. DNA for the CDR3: TGTGCCAGCCGGTCGGTTAGCTACACCTTC. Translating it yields CASRSVSYTF.

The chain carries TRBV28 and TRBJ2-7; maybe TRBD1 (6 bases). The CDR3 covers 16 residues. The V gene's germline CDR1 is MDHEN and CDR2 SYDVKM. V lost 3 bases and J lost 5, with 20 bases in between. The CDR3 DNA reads TGTGCCAGCAGTTTCAGCACATACCGGGACAACGACGAGCAGTACTTC. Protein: CASSFSTYRDNDEQYF.

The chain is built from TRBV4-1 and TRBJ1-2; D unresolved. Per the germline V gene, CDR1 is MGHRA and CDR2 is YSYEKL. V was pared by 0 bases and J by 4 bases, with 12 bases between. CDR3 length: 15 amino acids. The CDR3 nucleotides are TGCGCCAGCAGCCAAGATCCGCAGGCGGGCTATGGCTACACCTTC. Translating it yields CASSQDPQAGYGYTF.

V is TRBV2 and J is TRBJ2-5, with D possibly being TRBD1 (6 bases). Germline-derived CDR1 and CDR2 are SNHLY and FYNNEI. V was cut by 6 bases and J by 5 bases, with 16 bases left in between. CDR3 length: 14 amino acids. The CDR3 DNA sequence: TGTGCCAGCAGACCCACCACAGGGTCCGAGACCCAGTACTTC. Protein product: CASRPTTGSETQYF.

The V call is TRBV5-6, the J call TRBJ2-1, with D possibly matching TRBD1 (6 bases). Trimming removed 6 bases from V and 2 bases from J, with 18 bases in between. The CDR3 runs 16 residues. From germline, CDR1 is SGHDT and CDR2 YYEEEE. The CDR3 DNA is TGTGCCAGCATCACATCATACAGGGAGACCTACAATGAGCAGTTCTTC. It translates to CASITSYRETYNEQFF. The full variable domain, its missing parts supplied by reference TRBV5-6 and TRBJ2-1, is DAGVTQSPTHLIKTRGQQVTLRCSPKSGHDTVSWYQQALGQGPQFIFQYYEEEERQRGNFPDRFSGHQFPNYSSELNVNALLLGDSALYLCASITSYRETYNEQFFGPGTRLTVL.

The CDR3 bases are TGTGCCAGCAGCCCAACTAGCGGGAGCCCCGACAATGAGCAGTTCTTC. It codes for CASSPTSGSPDNEQFF. The genes are TRBV7-2 and TRBJ2-1, with 11 nucleotides matching TRBD2. The trim removed 5 bases at V and 5 bases at J, leaving 8 bases unmatched. The CDR3 has 16 amino acids. CDR1 and CDR2 from the germline V gene are SGHTA and FQGNSA.

The CDR3 coding sequence is TGCGCCAGCAGTTCAGGGGGCACAGGAAACACCATATATTTT. This sequence encodes CASSSGGTGNTIYF. This sequence joins TRBV10-2 and TRBJ1-3; 8 positions agree with TRBD1. The CDR3 is 14 amino acids. CDR1 and CDR2 from the germline V gene are WSHSY and SAAADI. Trimming cost V 5 bases and J 4 bases; bases outside gene matches: 4.

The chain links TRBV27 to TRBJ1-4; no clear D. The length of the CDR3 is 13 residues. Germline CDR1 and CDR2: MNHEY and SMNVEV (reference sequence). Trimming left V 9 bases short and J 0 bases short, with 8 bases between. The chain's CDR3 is CASMRATNEKLFF. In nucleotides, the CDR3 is TGTGCCAGTATGAGGGCAACTAATGAAAAACTGTTTTTT.

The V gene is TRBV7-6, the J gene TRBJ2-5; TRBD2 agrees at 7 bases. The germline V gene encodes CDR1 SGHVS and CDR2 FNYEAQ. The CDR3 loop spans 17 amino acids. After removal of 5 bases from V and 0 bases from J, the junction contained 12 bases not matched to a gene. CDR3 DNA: TGTGCCAGCAGCGGGGCCGGGGACTACGGGTACCAAGAGACCCAGTACTTC. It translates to CASSGAGDYGYQETQYF.

The CDR3 region is CASSSFGTSGNNEQFF. CDR3 in DNA: TGTGCCAGCAGCTCTTTCGGGACTAGCGGGAACAATGAGCAGTTCTTC. The V and J genes are TRBV7-2 and TRBJ2-1; 13 bases are a match to TRBD2. Germline CDR1 SGHTA, CDR2 FQGNSA. V lost 4 bases, J lost 5 bases, and 5 bases stayed unmatched. This CDR3 has 16 amino acids.

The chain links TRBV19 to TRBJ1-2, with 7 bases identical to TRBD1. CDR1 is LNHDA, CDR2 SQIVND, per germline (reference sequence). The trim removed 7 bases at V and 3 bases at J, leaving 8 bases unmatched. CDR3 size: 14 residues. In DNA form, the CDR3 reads TGTGCCAGTATTTCGGGACAGAAAGACTATGGCTACACCTTC. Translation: CASISGQKDYGYTF. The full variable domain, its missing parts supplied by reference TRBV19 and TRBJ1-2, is DGGITQSPKYLFRKEGQNVTLSCEQNLNHDAMYWYRQDPGQGLRLIYYSQIVNDFQKGDIAEGYSVSREKKESFPLTVTSAQKNPTAFYLCASISGQKDYGYTFGSGTRLTVV.

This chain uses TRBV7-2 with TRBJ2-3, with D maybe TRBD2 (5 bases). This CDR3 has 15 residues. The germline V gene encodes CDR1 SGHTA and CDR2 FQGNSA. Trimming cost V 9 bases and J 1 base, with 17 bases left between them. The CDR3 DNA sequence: TGTGCCAGTGCATCCCGGGGTAGCGGCACAGATACGCAGTATTTT. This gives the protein CASASRGSGTDTQYF.

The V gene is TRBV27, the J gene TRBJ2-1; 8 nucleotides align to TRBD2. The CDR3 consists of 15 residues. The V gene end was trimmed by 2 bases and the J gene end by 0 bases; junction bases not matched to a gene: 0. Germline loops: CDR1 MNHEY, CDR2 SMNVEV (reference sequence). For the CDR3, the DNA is TGTGCCAGCAGTTTAACTAGCGGCTCCTACAATGAGCAGTTCTTC. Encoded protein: CASSLTSGSYNEQFF.

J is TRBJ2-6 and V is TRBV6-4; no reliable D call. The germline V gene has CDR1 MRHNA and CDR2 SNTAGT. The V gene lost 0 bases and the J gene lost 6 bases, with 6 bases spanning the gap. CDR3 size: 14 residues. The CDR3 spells CASSDSIVANVLTF. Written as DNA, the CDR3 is TGTGCCAGCAGTGACTCGATAGTGGCCAACGTCCTGACTTTC.